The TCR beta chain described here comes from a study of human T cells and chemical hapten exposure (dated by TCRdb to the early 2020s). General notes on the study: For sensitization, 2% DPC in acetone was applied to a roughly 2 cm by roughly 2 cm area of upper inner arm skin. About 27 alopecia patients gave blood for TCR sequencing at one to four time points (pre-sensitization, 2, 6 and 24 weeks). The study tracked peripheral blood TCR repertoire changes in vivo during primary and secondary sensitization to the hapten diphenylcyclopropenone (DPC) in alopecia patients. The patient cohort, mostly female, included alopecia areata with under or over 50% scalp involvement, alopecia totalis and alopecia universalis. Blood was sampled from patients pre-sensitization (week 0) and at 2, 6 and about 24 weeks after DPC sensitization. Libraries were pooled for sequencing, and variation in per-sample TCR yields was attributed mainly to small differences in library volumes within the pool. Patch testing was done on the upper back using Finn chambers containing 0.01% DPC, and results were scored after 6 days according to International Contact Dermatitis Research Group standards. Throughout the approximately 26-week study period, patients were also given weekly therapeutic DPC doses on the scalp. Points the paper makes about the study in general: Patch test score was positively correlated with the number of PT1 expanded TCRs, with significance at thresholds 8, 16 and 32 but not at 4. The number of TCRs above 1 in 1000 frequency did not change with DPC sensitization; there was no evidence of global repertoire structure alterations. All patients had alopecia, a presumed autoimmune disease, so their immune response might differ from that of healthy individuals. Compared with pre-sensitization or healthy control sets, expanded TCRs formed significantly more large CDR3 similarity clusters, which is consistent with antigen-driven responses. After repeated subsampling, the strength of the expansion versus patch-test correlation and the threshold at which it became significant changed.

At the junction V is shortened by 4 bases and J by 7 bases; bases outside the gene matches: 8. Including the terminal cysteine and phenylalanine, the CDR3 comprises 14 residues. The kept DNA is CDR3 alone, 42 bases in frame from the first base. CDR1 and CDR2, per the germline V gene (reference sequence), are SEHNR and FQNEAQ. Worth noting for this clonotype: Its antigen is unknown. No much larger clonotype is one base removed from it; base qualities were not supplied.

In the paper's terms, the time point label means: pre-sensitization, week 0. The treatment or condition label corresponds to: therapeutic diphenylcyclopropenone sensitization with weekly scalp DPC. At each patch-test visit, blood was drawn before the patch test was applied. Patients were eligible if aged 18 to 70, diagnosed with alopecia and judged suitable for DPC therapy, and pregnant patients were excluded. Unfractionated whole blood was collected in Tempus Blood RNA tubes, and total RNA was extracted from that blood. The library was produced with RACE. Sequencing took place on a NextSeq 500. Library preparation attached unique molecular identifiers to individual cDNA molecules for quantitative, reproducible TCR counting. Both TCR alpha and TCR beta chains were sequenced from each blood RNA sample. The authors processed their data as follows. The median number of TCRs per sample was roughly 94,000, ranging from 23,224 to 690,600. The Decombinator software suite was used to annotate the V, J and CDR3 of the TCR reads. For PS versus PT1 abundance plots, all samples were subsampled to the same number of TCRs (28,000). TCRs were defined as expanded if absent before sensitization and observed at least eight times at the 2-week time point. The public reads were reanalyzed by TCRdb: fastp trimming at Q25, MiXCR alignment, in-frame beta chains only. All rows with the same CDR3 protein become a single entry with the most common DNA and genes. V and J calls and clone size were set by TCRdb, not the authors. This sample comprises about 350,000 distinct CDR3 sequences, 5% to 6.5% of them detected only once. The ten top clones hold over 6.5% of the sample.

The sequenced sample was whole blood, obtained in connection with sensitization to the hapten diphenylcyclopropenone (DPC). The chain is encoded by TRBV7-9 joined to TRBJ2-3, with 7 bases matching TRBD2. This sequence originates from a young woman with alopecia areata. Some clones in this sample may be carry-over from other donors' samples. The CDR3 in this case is CASSSPGGWHTQYF. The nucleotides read TGTGCCAGCAGCTCGCCGGGGGGATGGCATACGCAGTATTTT.